This T cell receptor beta chain was obtained from a study of cytomegalovirus exposure and HLA in healthy donors (dated by TCRdb to about 2017). Notes on the research overall: A later analysis indicated that the roughly 130 validation repertoires were generated on the platform also employed for the 700 or so repertoires of the first cohort. The study aimed to test whether signatures of past pathogen exposure could be identified by cataloging public T cell receptors. Along with the roughly 670-subject first cohort, a separate validation cohort of 120 different subjects was used. To predict cytomegalovirus infection status, the study combined high-throughput TCR immunosequencing, statistical association of individual TCRs with disease status, and machine learning.

The library came from the immunoSEQ multiplex PCR assay. The original pipeline was this. To diagnose cytomegalovirus status from the catalog of TCR beta chain sequences, a statistical classification framework was built. TCRdb holds this immuneACCESS table with in-frame rearrangements only. Some clones are missing; in checked studies, unresolved V genes explain under half, and the rest has no known cause. That table furnishes V, J and clone size, whereas the DNA furnished D and trimming. For this sample the table gives fewer than 200,000 clones, of which around 87% were detected only once. About 1.5% of the sample goes to the ten largest clones. The donors belonged to the validation cohort of around 110 subjects, which was separate from the approximately 700-subject first cohort. With regard to this clone: What antigen it recognizes has not been identified. No per-base quality is available; no much larger clone lies one base away.

CDR1 and CDR2 are drawn from the germline V gene: MGHRA, YSYEKL. Counted from cysteine to phenylalanine, this CDR3 has 15 amino acids. The DNA shown is the 45-base CDR3, in frame from base 1. V drops 6 bases and J drops 0 bases, leaving 13 bases in between. General findings and caveats noted by the study authors: The study gave a list of some 150 TCR beta chains associated with cytomegalovirus. In a later analysis, TCRs clustered in the first cohort were found to also tend to co-occur in the 130 or so validation repertoires, with 90% to 95% of cluster scores above 0. It was suggested by the authors that the approach could potentially be generalized to other disease states and immunological phenotypes. The classifier was reported to diagnose cytomegalovirus status with high specificity and sensitivity in both the original and validation cohorts. Most TCR sequences were seen in very few donors, while some public TCRs were found in many individuals. A later analysis had no HLA typing for the validation cohort, so co-occurrence there was scored across all 110 or so repertoires. In vitro tests confirmed that three of the cytomegalovirus-associated TCR beta chains recognize cytomegalovirus antigens.

Material for sequencing was PBMCs. The sequence was obtained from a woman under 40 in good health and CMV-seronegative. The chain employs TRBV4-1 and TRBJ2-3, and perhaps TRBD1 as D gene, on 7 matching bases. DNA sequence: TGCGCCAGCAGACCGGAGGGGGCGAGCACAGATACGCAGTATTTT. Its coded protein is CASRPEGASTDTQYF.